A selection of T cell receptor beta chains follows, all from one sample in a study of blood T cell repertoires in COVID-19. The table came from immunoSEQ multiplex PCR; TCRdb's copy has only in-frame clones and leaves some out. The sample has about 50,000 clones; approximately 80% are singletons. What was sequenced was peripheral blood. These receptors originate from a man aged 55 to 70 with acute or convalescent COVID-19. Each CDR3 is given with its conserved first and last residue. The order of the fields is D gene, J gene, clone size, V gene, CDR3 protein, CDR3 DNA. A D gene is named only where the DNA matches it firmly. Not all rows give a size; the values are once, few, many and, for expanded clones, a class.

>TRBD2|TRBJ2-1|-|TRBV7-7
CASSPGLAAEQFF
TGTGCCAGCAGTCCTGGACTAGCGGCTGAGCAGTTCTTC
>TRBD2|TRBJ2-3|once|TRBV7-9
CASSLGAGGTDTQYF
TGTGCCAGCAGCTTAGGGGCGGGGGGCACAGATACGCAGTATTTT
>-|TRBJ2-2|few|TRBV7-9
CASSFKGSGTGELFF
TGTGCCAGCAGCTTCAAAGGGTCGGGGACCGGGGAGCTGTTTTTT
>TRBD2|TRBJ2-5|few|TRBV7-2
CASSLSGGAIGTQYF
TGTGCCAGCAGCTTAAGCGGGGGGGCGATCGGGACCCAGTACTTC
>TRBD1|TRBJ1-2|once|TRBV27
CASSLTGNNYGYTF
TGTGCCAGCAGTCTGACAGGGAATAACTATGGCTACACCTTC
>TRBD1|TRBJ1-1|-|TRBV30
CAWSVLGTGNFMNTEAFF
TGTGCCTGGAGTGTACTGGGGACAGGGAATTTTATGAACACTGAAGCTTTCTTT
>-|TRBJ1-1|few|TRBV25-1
CASSELGETEAFF
TGTGCCAGCAGTGAATTAGGGGAAACTGAAGCTTTCTTT
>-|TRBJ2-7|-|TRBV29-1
CSVAARFGYEQYF
TGCAGCGTCGCCGCCAGGTTCGGATACGAGCAGTACTTC
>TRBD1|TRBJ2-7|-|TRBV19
CASSTFTGGNDEQYF
TGTGCCAGTAGTACATTTACAGGGGGTAACGACGAGCAGTACTTC
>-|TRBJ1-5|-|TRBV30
CAWSPGGVRGNQPQHF
TGTGCCTGGAGCCCCGGGGGGGTCCGAGGAAATCAGCCCCAGCATTTT
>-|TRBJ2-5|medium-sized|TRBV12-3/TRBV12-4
CASSFRFQETQYF
TGTGCCAGCAGTTTCCGGTTTCAAGAGACCCAGTACTTC
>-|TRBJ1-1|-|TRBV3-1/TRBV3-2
CASSQNQGGTEAFF
TGTGCCAGCAGCCAAAATCAGGGCGGCACTGAAGCTTTCTTT
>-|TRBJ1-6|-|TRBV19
CASSLSGSPLHF
TGTGCCAGTTCCCTATCAGGTTCACCCCTCCACTTT
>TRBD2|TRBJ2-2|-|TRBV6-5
CASSYSGGVNTGELFF
TGTGCCAGCAGTTACTCGGGAGGGGTAAACACCGGGGAGCTGTTTTTT
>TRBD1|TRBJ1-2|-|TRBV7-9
CASSSNRDRGYGYTF
TGTGCCAGCAGCTCCAACAGGGACAGGGGCTATGGCTACACCTTC
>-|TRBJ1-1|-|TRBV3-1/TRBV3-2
CASSQATLEAFF
TGTGCCAGCAGCCAAGCGACTCTTGAAGCTTTCTTT
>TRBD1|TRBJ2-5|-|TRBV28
CASSSQGAPHQETQYF
TGTGCCAGCAGTTCGCAGGGGGCGCCCCACCAAGAGACCCAGTACTTC
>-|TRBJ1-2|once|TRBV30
CAWSVSRGYGYTF
TGTGCCTGGAGTGTATCCAGGGGCTATGGCTACACCTTC
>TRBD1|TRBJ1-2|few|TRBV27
CASSAGQGINYGYTF
TGTGCCAGCAGTGCGGGACAGGGGATTAACTATGGCTACACCTTC
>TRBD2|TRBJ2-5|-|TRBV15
CATSTGGQETQYF
TGTGCCACCAGCACCGGGGGGCAAGAGACCCAGTACTTC
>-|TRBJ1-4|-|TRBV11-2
CASSLGAETRLFF
TGTGCCAGCAGCTTAGGGGCAGAGACTAGACTGTTTTTT
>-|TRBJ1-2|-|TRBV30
CAWSVAYGYTF
TGTGCCTGGAGTGTAGCCTATGGCTACACCTTC
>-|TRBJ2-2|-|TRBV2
CASSNEGNTGELFF
TGTGCCAGCAGTAATGAGGGGAACACCGGGGAGCTGTTTTTT
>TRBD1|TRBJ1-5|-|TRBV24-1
CATSDLLGGGQGTYSNQPQHF
TGTGCCACCAGTGATTTGTTGGGGGGGGGACAGGGGACCTATAGCAATCAGCCCCAGCATTTT
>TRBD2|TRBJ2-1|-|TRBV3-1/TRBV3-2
CASSQRSSGGADEQFF
TGTGCCAGCAGCCAAAGATCTAGCGGGGGGGCGGATGAGCAGTTCTTC
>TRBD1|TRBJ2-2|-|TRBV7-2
CASSRTGGETGELFF
TGTGCCAGCAGCCGGACAGGGGGGGAGACCGGGGAGCTGTTTTTT
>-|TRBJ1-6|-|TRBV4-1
CASSQDEISLHF
TGCGCCAGCAGCCAAGACGAGATCTCCCTCCACTTT
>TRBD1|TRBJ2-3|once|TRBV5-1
CASSSGQGADTQYF
TGCGCCAGCAGCTCTGGACAGGGGGCGGATACGCAGTATTTT
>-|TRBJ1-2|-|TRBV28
CASSFSSGHYGYTF
TGTGCCAGCAGTTTTTCCAGCGGTCACTATGGCTACACCTTC
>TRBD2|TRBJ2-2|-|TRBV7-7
CASSPGLAANTGELFF
TGTGCCAGCAGCCCGGGACTAGCGGCGAACACCGGGGAGCTGTTTTTT
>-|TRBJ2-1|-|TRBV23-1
CASSQSEERKNSYNEQFF
TGCGCCAGCAGTCAATCGGAGGAGCGGAAGAACTCCTACAATGAGCAGTTCTTC
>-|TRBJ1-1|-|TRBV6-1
CASSDRLFGGNTEAFF
TGTGCCAGCAGTGATCGACTGTTCGGGGGGAACACTGAAGCTTTCTTT
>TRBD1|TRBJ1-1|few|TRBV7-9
CASSLDPGGLNTEAFF
TGTGCCAGCAGCTTAGATCCAGGGGGGCTGAACACTGAAGCTTTCTTT
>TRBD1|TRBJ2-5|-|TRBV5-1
CASSQSHRTGGRETQYF
TGCGCCAGCAGCCAGTCACACCGGACAGGGGGGAGGGAGACCCAGTACTTC
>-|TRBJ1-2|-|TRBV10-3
CAISLGHTSNYGYTF
TGTGCCATCAGTCTAGGACATACATCAAACTATGGCTACACCTTC
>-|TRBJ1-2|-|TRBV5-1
CASSLREGHIYGYTF
TGCGCCAGCAGCTTGAGGGAGGGTCATATCTATGGCTACACCTTC
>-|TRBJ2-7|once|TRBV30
CACPGPGVEQYF
TGTGCCTGTCCGGGACCGGGAGTCGAGCAGTACTTC
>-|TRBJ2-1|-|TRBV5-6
CASRATRSPNEQFF
TGTGCCAGCCGGGCTACTAGATCCCCGAATGAGCAGTTCTTC
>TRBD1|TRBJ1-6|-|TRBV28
CASSLGQGLDSPLHF
TGTGCCAGCAGTTTAGGACAGGGGTTGGATTCACCCCTCCACTTT
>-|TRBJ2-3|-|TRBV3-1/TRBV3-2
CASSLGQSTDTQYF
TGTGCCAGCAGCCTTGGACAGAGCACAGATACGCAGTATTTT
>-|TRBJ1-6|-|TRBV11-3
CASSFGQNSPLHF
TGTGCCAGCAGCTTCGGACAGAATTCACCCCTCCACTTT
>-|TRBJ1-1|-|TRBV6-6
CASSLRSEGTEAFF
TGTGCCAGCAGCCTCAGAAGTGAGGGCACTGAAGCTTTCTTT
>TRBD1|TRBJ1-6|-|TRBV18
CASSPDRSSYNSPLHF
TGTGCCAGCTCACCGGACAGGAGCTCCTATAATTCACCCCTCCACTTT
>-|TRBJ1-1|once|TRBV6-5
CASRYRDLNTEAFF
TGTGCCAGCAGATACCGGGACTTAAACACTGAAGCTTTCTTT
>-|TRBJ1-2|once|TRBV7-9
CASSLAGYGYTF
TGTGCCAGCAGCTTGGCAGGGTATGGCTACACCTTC
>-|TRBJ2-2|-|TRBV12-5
CASGLAGSGELFF
TGTGCTAGTGGTTTGGCAGGGTCAGGCGAGCTGTTTTTT
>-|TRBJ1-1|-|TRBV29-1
CSVGRGTTEAFF
TGCAGCGTGGGGAGGGGAACCACTGAAGCTTTCTTT
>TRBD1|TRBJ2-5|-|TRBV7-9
CASSETGYLETQYF
TGTGCCAGCAGCGAGACAGGGTATCTGGAGACCCAGTACTTC
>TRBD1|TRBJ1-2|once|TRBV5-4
CASSLAQQGLYGYTF
TGTGCCAGCAGCTTGGCCCAACAGGGGCTCTATGGCTACACCTTC
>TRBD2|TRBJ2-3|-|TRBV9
CASSVVGSGGSDTQYF
TGTGCCAGCAGCGTAGTCGGTAGCGGGGGGTCAGATACGCAGTATTTT
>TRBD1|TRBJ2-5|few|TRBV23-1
CASSATGGAKETQYF
TGCGCCAGCAGTGCGACAGGGGGCGCAAAAGAGACCCAGTACTTC
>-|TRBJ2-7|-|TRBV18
CASSPTGSDYEQYF
TGTGCCAGCTCACCAACAGGATCGGATTACGAGCAGTACTTC
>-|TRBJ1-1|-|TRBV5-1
CASSPGTLMNTEAFF
TGCGCCAGCAGCCCCGGGACACTCATGAACACTGAAGCTTTCTTT